Listed below are T cell receptor beta chains from one sample, sequenced in a study of identical twins. TCRdb re-called the 5' RACE reads through MiXCR, storing one row per CDR3 protein. The data hold hundreds of thousands of distinct CDR3 sequences, with 24% observed a single time. These data were likewise used in another study, on T cells expressing NK-cell markers.

Sequencing used CD4+ T cells sorted from blood. All receptors derive from a young woman in good health. CDR3s include the opening cysteine and the closing phenylalanine or tryptophan. A D gene is named only where the DNA matches it firmly. Size is omitted from some rows. Given values are once, few, many or a class for expanded clones.

V	size	D	J	DNA	CDR3
TRBV2	.	.	TRBJ1-4	TGTGCCAGCAGCGTACAGTTTAATGAAAAACTGTTTTTT	CASSVQFNEKLFF
TRBV20-1	.	.	TRBJ2-1	TGCAGTGCTAGAGCGGGCAGGGCCTACGGTGAGCAGTTCTTC	CSARAGRAYGEQFF
TRBV20-1	few	.	TRBJ2-1	TGCAGTGCTAGAGAAATCCTAGAGGGGTCCTACAATGAGCAGTTCTTC	CSAREILEGSYNEQFF
TRBV27	few	.	TRBJ2-7	TGTGCCAGCAGATACAGGCCCGTCTCCTACGAGCAGTACTTC	CASRYRPVSYEQYF
TRBV20-1	.	TRBD1	TRBJ1-1	TGCAGTGCGGACAGGCCCATTTCGGCTTTCTTT	CSADRPISAFF
TRBV3-1	many	.	TRBJ1-1	TGTGCCAGCAGCCCCCTTTCGGGGATCGCTGAAGCTTTCTTT	CASSPLSGIAEAFF
TRBV12-3/TRBV12-4	many	.	TRBJ1-5	TGTGCCAGCAGTTTGGTGGGTGGTCAGCCCCAGCATTTT	CASSLVGGQPQHF
TRBV12-3/TRBV12-4	once	TRBD2	TRBJ2-3	TGTGCCAGCAGTTTAAGGGTAGCGACTAGCACAGATACGAAGTATTTT	CASSLRVATSTDTKYF
TRBV7-9	few	TRBD1	TRBJ1-2	TGTGCCAGCAGCCTCGGACAGGCCCATGGCTACACCTTC	CASSLGQAHGYTF
TRBV20-1	few	TRBD2	TRBJ2-7	TGCAGTGCTAGACGGACTAGCGGGGGAGGTGAGCAGTACTTC	CSARRTSGGGEQYF
TRBV10-3	few	TRBD1	TRBJ2-4	TGTGCCATCAAGGGACAGGGAGGGAACATTCAGTACTTC	CAIKGQGGNIQYF
TRBV20-1	few	TRBD2	TRBJ2-7	TGCAGTGCTAGTAACCATAAGGGACTAGTAGTGCAGTACTTC	CSASNHKGLVVQYF
TRBV4-2	.	.	TRBJ2-3	TGTGCCAGCAGCCAAGAATTGTACCGCACAGATACGCAGTATTTT	CASSQELYRTDTQYF
TRBV7-2	few	.	TRBJ2-1	TGTGCCAGCAGCTTAGCGTGGGGGGACGGGCAGTTCTTC	CASSLAWGDGQFF
TRBV10-3	few	TRBD1	TRBJ2-7	TGTGCCATCAGTGAGGGGCGGACAGGGTCATACGAGCAGTACTTC	CAISEGRTGSYEQYF
TRBV20-1	.	.	TRBJ2-2	TGCAGTGCTAGAGACTTAGCAATCACCGGGGAGCTGTTTTTT	CSARDLAITGELFF
TRBV20-1	.	TRBD2	TRBJ2-7	TGCAGTGCTAGAGATTGGCGGGAGGTCAGCAACTACGAGCAGTACTTC	CSARDWREVSNYEQYF
TRBV20-1	.	.	TRBJ2-3	TGCAGTGCTTGTGCGGGGAGCACAGATACGCAGTATTTT	CSACAGSTDTQYF
TRBV12-3/TRBV12-4	.	.	TRBJ2-5	TGTGCCAGCAGTTCAGCCCCACCAGGGGACCAGACCCAGTACTTC	CASSSAPPGDQTQYF